What follows describes a single T cell receptor beta chain. This record comes from a study of shared clonotypes between healthy human individuals. Germline assignment: CDR1 MDHEN and CDR2 SYDVKM. The J segment lost 5 bases and the V segment lost 7 bases, leaving 5 bases of the junction unmatched. This CDR3 comprises 14 residues. The assay was immunoSEQ multiplex PCR, and TCRdb's table has in-frame clones only and misses some. The sample yields 2,500,000 or so clones, more than 90% seen once. This chain connects TRBV28 to TRBJ2-5; 12 positions agree with TRBD2. This clonotype originated in a man between 18 and 29 years old in good health. Sample: naive CD4+ T cells sorted from blood. This sample's subset: CD45RA+ positively selected. CDR3 sequence: CASKSSGGAETQYF. The CDR3 coding sequence is TGTGCCAGCAAATCTAGCGGGGGGGCTGAGACCCAGTACTTC.